Included here is one T cell receptor beta chain sequence, with context. Its specificity is not known. This entry comes from a study of CD8+ T cells in alopecia areata. Study observations and caveats: TCR sharing across patients was less clear than in mice, possibly HLA-related. Clonality was higher in lesional than normal scalp, especially in alopecia totalis/universalis. Scalp samples also yield sequences from resident alphabeta T cells of normal skin.

RNA was extracted and reverse transcribed into cDNA as the sequencing template. Profiled with immunoSEQ multiplex PCR; TCRdb holds only in-frame clones, not every one. The sample includes about 140,000 clones, 62% of them seen just once. V lost 4 bases to trimming and J lost 6 bases, with 9 bases between them. Per the germline V gene, CDR1 is LNHDA and CDR2 is SQIVND (reference sequence). This CDR3 is built from 13 residues. This receptor was identified in a human donor in good health. J is TRBJ2-2 and V is TRBV19; possible D gene TRBD1, 6 bases. The sequenced sample consisted of CD8+ T cells sorted from blood. CDR3 DNA: TGTGCCAGTAGTAGGACAGATCCCGGGGAGCTGTTTTTT. Translated: CASSRTDPGELFF.